This is a list of T cell receptor beta chains from one sample in a study of shared clonotypes between healthy human individuals. Libraries were prepared by immunoSEQ multiplex PCR; TCRdb keeps only in-frame clonotypes and omits some of them. The top ten hold more than 0.5% of the sample, which has over a million clones, around three quarters seen once. Sequencing was carried out using memory CD4+ T cells from PBMCs. Receptor source: a young man in good health. Some clones in this sample may be carry-over from other donors' samples. Each CDR3 is given without its conserved first and last residue.

J gene,V gene,CDR3 protein
TRBJ1-1,TRBV11-1,ASSLNSGDLSEAF
TRBJ2-5,TRBV29-1,SVVGLAETQY
TRBJ1-1,TRBV7-8,ASTLGQLNTEAF
TRBJ2-2,TRBV5-5,ASSSRDTGELF
TRBJ2-7,TRBV28,ASSSRRTSGSSYEQY
TRBJ1-1,TRBV11-2,ASSFPRQGANTEAF
TRBJ2-2,TRBV5-6,ASSRPELAGDFNGELF
TRBJ1-5,TRBV14,ASSQGAGPRGKRNQPQH
TRBJ2-1,TRBV6-5,ASSRHGTNYNEQF
TRBJ1-5,TRBV6-1,ASSLTGGNQPQH
TRBJ2-3,TRBV18,ASSRLTSGSTDTQY
TRBJ2-7,TRBV27,ASSLVFVGEQY
TRBJ2-1,TRBV25-1,ASRPGGSYNEQF
TRBJ2-3,TRBV4-1,ASSQDGRGTDTQY
TRBJ2-1,TRBV5-1,ASGDGSLYNEQF
TRBJ2-7,TRBV7-3,ASRDNGEQY
TRBJ2-7,TRBV28,ASRIRGGGTTYEQY